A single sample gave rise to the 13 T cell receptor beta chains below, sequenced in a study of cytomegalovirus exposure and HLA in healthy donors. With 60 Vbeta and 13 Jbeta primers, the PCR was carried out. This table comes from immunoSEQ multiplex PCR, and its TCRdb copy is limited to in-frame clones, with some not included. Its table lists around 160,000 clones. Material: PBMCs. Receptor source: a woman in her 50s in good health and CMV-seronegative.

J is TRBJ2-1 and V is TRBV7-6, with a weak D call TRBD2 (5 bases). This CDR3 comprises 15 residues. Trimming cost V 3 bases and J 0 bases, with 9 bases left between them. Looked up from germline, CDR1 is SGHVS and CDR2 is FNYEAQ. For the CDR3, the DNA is TGTGCCAGCAGCTTCTACGGAGGCTCCTACAATGAGCAGTTCTTC. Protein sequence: CASSFYGGSYNEQFF.

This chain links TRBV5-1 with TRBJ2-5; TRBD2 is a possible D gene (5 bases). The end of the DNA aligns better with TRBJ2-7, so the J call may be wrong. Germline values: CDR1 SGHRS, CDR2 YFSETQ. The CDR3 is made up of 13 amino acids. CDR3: CASSPGLHYEQYF. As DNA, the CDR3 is TGCGCCAGCAGCCCCGGACTCCACTACGAGCAGTACTTC.

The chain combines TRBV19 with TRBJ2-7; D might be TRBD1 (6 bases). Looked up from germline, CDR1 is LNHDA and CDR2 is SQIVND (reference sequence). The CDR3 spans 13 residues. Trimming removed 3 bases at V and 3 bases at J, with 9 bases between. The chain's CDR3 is CASSITGYYEQYF. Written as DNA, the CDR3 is TGTGCCAGTAGTATCACAGGGTACTACGAGCAGTACTTC.

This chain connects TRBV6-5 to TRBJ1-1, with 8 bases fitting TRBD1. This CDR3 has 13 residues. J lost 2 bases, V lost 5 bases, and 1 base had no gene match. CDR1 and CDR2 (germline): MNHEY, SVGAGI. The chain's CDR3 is CASSGQGNTEAFF. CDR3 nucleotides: TGTGCCAGCAGTGGACAGGGTAACACTGAAGCTTTCTTT.

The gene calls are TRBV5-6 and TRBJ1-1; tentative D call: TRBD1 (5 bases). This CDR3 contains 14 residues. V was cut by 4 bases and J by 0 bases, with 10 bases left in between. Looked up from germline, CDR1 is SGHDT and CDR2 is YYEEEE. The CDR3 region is CASSTLTVNTEAFF. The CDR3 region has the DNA TGTGCCAGCAGCACCTTGACAGTGAACACTGAAGCTTTCTTT.

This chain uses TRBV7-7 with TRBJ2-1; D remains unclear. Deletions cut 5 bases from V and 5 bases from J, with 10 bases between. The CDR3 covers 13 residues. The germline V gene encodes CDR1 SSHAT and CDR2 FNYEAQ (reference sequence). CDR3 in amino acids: CASSPDSHNEQFF. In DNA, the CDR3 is TGTGCCAGCAGCCCCGATAGTCACAATGAGCAGTTCTTC.

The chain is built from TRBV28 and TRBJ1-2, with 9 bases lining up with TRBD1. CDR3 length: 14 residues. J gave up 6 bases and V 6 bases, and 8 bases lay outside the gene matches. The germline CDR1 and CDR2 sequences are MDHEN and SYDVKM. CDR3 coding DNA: TGTGCCAGCAGGCCACAGGGGGCGTTTAATGGCTACACCTTC. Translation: CASRPQGAFNGYTF.

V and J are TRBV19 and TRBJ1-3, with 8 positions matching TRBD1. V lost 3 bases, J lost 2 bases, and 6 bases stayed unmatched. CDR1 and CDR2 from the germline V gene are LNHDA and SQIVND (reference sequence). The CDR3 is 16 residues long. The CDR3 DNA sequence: TGTGCCAGTAGTATTACGGGACAGGTGGCTGGAAACACCATATATTTT. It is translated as CASSITGQVAGNTIYF.

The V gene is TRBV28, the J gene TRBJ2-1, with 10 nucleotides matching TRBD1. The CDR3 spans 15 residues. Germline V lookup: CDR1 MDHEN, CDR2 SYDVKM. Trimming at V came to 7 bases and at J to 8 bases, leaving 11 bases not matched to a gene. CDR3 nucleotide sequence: TGTGCCAGCACTGGGCGGGACAGGGGTCCTCATGAGCAGTTCTTC. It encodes CASTGRDRGPHEQFF. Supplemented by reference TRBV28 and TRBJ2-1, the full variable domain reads DVKVTQSSRYLVKRTGEKVFLECVQDMDHENMFWYRQDPGLGLRLIYFSYDVKMKEKGDIPEGYSVSREKKERFSLILESASTNQTSMYLCASTGRDRGPHEQFFGPGTRLTVL.

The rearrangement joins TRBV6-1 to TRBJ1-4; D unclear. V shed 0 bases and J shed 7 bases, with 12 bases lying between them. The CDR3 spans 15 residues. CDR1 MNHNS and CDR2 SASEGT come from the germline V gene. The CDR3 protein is CASSEASYGIEKLFF. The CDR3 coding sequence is TGTGCCAGCAGTGAAGCATCCTACGGGATTGAAAAACTGTTTTTT.

For the CDR3, the DNA is TGTGCCACTACCGGGACTCCGTACAATGAGCAGTTCTTC. Translation: CATTGTPYNEQFF. This chain joins TRBV5-8 and TRBJ2-1; D is possibly TRBD2 (6 bases). CDR1 and CDR2 (germline): SGHTS, YDEGEE. V lost 9 bases and J 4 bases, leaving 14 bases between the germline ends. The CDR3 loop spans 13 amino acids.

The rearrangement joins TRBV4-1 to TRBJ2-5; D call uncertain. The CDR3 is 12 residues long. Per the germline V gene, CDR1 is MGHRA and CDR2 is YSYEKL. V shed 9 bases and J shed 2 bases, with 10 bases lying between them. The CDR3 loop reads CASGSVQETQYF. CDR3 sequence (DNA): TGCGCCAGTGGTAGTGTTCAAGAGACCCAGTACTTC.

The CDR3 region is CASFERGQGYTF. CDR3 bases: TGCGCCAGCTTTGAAAGGGGGCAAGGCTACACCTTC. The chain joins TRBV5-1 to TRBJ1-2, with 7 bases lining up with TRBD1. Germline assignment: CDR1 SGHRS and CDR2 YFSETQ. This CDR3 is 12 amino acids long. J was trimmed by 8 bases and V by 7 bases; bases with no gene match: 8.